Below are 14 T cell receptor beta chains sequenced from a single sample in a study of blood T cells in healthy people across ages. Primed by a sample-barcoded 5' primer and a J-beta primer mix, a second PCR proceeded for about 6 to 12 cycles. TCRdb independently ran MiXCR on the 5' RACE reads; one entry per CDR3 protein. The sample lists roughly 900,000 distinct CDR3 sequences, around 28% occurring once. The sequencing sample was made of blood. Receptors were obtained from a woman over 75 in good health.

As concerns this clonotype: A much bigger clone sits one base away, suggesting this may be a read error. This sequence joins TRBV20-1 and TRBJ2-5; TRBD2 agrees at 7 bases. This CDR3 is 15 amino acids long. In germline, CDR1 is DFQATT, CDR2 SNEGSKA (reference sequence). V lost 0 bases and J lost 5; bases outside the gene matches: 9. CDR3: CSARDRLLAWETQYF. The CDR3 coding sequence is TGCAGTGCTAGAGATAGGTTACTAGCGTGGGAGACCCAGTACTTC.

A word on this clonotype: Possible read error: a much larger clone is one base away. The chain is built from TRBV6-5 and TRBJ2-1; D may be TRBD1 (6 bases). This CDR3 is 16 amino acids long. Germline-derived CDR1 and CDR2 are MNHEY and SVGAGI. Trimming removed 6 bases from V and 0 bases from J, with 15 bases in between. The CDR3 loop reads CASRHKGVTSYNEQFF. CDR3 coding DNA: TGTGCCAGCAGACACAAGGGGGTTACCTCCTACAATGAGCAGTTCTTC.

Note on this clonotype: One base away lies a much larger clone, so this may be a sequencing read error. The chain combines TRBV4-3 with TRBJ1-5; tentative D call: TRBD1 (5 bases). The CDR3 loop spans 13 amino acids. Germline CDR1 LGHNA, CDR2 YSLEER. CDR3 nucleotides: TGCACCAGCAGCGGTGACAGTAATCAGCCCCAGCATTTT. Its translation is CTSSGDSNQPQHF.

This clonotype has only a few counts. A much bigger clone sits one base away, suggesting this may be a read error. The CDR3 reads CSANPGQGGNEQFF. The CDR3 coding sequence is TGCAGTGCAAACCCGGGACAGGGGGGGAATGAGCAGTTCTTC. The rearrangement joins TRBV20-1 to TRBJ2-1; 11 bases fit TRBD1. Losses at the gene ends were 6 bases for V and 7 bases for J; bases not matched to a gene: 8. The CDR3 extends over 14 amino acids. From germline, CDR1 is DFQATT and CDR2 SNEGSKA (reference sequence).

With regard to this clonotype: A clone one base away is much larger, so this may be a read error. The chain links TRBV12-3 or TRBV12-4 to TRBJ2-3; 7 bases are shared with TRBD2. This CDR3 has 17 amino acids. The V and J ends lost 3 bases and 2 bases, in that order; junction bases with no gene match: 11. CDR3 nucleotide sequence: TGTGCCAGCAGTTTGGTAGGGCTAGCGGTGATCACAGATACGCAGTATTTT. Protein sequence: CASSLVGLAVITDTQYF.

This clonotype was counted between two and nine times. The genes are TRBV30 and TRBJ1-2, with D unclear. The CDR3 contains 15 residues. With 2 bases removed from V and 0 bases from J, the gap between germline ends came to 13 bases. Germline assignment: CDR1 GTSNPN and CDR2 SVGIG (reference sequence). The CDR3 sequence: CAWSRRQAANYGYTF. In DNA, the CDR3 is TGTGCCTGGAGTCGAAGGCAGGCAGCTAACTATGGCTACACCTTC.

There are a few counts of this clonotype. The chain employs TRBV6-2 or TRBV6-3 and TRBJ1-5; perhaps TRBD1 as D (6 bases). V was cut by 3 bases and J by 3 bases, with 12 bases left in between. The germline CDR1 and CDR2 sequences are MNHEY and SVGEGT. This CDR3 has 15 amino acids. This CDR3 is CASSYGGQPNQPQHF. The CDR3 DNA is TGTGCCAGCAGTTATGGAGGACAGCCCAATCAGCCCCAGCATTTT.

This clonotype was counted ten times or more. The CDR3 protein is CASRGSGGRTSIQYF. As DNA, the CDR3 is TGTGCCAGCAGAGGGTCGGGGGGGCGGACGAGCATTCAGTACTTC. V usage is TRBV3-1 and J usage is TRBJ2-4; 8 bases align to TRBD2. V gave up 6 bases and J gave up 9 bases; unmatched junction bases: 13. Germline-derived CDR1 and CDR2 are LGHDT and YNNKEL (reference sequence). The CDR3 runs to 15 residues.

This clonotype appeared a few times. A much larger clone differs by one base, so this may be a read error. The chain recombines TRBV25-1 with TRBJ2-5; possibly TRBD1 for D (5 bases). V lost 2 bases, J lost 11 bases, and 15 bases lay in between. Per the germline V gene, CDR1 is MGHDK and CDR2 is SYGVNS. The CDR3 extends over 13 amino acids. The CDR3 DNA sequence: TGTGCCAGCAGTGAAAGGGCAGGGTATGAGCAGTACTTC. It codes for CASSERAGYEQYF. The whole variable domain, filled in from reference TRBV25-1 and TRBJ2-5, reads EADIYQTPRYLVIGTGKKITLECSQTMGHDKMYWYQQDPGMELHLIHYSYGVNSTEKGDLSSESTVSRIRTEHFPLTLESARPSHTSQYLCASSERAGYEQYFGPGTRLLVL.

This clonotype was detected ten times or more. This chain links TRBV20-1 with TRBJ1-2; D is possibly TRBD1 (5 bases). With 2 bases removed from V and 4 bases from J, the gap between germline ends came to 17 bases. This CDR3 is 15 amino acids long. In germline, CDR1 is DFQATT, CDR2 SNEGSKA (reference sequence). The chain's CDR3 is CSARTETVGFYGYTF. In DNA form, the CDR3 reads TGCAGTGCTAGAACTGAGACAGTCGGGTTCTATGGCTACACCTTC.

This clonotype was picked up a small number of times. CDR3 DNA sequence: TGTGCCAGCAGTCCGCGGAAGTGGCCCGGGGAGCTGTTTTTT. Its translation is CASSPRKWPGELFF. The genes are TRBV12-3 or TRBV12-4 and TRBJ2-2; D not resolved. The germline V and J ends were trimmed by 5 bases and 6 bases, with 13 bases remaining between them. The CDR3 covers 14 residues.

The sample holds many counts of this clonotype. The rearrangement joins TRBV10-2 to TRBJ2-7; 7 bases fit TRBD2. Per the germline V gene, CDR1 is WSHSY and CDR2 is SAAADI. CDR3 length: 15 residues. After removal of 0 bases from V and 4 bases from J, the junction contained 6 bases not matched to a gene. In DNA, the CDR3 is TGCGCCAGCAGTGAGTCGACGCGGGGGAGATACGAGCAGTACTTC. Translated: CASSESTRGRYEQYF.

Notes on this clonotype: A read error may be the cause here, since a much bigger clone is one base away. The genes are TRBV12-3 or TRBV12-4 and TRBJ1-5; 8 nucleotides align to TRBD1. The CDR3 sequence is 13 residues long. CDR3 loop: CAGRGPGGQPQHF. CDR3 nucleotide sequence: TGTGCCGGCAGGGGGCCAGGTGGTCAGCCCCAGCATTTT.

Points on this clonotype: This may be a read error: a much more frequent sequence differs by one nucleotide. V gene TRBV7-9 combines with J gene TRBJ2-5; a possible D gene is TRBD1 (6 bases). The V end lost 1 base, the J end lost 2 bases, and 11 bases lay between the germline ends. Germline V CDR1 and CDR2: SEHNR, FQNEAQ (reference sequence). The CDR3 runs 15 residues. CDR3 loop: CASSLGKGQQETQYF. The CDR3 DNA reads TGTGCCAGCAGCTTAGGCAAGGGACAACAAGAGACCCAGTACTTC.